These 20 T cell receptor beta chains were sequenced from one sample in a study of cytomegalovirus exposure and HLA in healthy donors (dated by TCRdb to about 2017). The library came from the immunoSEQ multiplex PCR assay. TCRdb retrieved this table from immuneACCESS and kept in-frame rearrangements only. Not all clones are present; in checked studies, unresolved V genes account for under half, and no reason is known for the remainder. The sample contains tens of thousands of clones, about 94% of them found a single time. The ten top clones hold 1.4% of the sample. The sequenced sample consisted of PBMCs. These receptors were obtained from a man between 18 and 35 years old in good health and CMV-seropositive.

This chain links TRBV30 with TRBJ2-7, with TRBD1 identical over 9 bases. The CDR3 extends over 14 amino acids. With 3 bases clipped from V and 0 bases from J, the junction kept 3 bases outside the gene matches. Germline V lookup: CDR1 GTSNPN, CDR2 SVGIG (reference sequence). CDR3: CAWRPQGASYEQYF. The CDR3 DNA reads TGTGCCTGGAGGCCACAGGGGGCCTCCTACGAGCAGTACTTC.

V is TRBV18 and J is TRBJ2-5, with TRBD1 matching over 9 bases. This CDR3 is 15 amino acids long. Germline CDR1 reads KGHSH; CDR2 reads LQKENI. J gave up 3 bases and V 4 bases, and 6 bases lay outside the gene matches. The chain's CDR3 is CASSRQGQGKETQYF. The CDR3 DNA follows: TGTGCCAGCTCACGCCAAGGACAGGGGAAAGAGACCCAGTACTTC. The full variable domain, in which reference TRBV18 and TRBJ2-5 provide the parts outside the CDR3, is NAGVMQNPRHLVRRRGQEARLRCSPMKGHSHVYWYRQLPEEGLKFMVYLQKENIIDESGMPKERFSAEFPKEGPSILRIQQVVRGDSAAYFCASSRQGQGKETQYFGPGTRLLVL.

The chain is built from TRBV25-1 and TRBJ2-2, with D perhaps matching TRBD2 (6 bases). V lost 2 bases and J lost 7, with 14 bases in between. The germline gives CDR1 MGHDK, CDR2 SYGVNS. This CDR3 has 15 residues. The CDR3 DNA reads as TGTGCCAGCAGTGAAAAGGGCGGGACGGGCGGGGAGCTGTTTTTT. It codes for CASSEKGGTGGELFF. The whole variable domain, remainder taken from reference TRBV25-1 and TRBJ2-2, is EADIYQTPRYLVIGTGKKITLECSQTMGHDKMYWYQQDPGMELHLIHYSYGVNSTEKGDLSSESTVSRIRTEHFPLTLESARPSHTSQYLCASSEKGGTGGELFFGEGSRLTVL.

CDR3 sequence: CAWSGGLGNQPQHF. The CDR3 coding sequence is TGTGCCTGGAGTGGGGGCCTTGGCAATCAGCCCCAGCATTTT. The genes are TRBV30 and TRBJ1-5; D might be TRBD1 (5 bases). The CDR3 runs to 14 residues. V lost 1 base and J lost 2, with 9 bases in between. CDR1 GTSNPN and CDR2 SVGIG come from the germline V gene (reference sequence).

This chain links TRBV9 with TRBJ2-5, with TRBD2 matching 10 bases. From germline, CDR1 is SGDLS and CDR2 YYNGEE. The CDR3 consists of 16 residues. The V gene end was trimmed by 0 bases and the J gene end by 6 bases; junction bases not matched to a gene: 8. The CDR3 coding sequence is TGTGCCAGCAGCGTAGCTTTGGCTAGCGGGGGCCAGACCCAGTACTTC. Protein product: CASSVALASGGQTQYF.

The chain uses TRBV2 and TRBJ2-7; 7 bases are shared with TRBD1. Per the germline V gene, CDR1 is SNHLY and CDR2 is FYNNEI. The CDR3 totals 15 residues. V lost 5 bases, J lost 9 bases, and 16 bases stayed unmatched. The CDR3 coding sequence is TGTGCCAGCAGTCTGGACAGGAGACCCTCCTCCGGGCAGTACTTC. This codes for CASSLDRRPSSGQYF.

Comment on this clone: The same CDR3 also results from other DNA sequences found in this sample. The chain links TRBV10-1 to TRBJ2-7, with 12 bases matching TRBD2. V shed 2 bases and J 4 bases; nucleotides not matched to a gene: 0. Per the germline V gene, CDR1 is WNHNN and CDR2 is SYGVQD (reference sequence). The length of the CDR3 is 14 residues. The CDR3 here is CASSEGLAGYEQYF. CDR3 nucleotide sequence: TGCGCCAGCAGTGAGGGACTAGCGGGATACGAGCAGTACTTC.

Written as DNA, the CDR3 is TGTGCCAGCAGCCGTGCCCAGGGCACAGATACGCAGTATTTT. Protein product: CASSRAQGTDTQYF. This chain uses TRBV7-9 with TRBJ2-3; D not resolved. V was cut by 5 bases and J by 1 base, with 10 bases left in between. The CDR3 is made up of 14 amino acids. CDR1 SEHNR and CDR2 FQNEAQ come from the germline V gene (reference sequence). Supplemented by reference TRBV7-9 and TRBJ2-3, the full variable domain reads DTGVSQNPRHKITKRGQNVTFRCDPISEHNRLYWYRQTLGQGPEFLTYFQNEAQLEKSRLLSDRFSAERPKGSFSTLEIQRTEQGDSAMYLCASSRAQGTDTQYFGPGTRLTVL.

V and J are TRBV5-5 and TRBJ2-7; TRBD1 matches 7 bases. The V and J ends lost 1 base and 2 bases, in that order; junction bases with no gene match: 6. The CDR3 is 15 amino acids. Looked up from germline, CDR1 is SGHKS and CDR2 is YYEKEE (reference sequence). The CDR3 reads CASSLSDRVAYEQYF. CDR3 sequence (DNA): TGTGCCAGCAGCTTGTCCGACAGGGTGGCCTACGAGCAGTACTTC.

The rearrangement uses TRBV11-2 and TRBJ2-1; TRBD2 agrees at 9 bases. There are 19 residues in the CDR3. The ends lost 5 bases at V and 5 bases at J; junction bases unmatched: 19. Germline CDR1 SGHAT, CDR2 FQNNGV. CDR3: CASSKKVGTGTSNNNEQFF. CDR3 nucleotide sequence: TGTGCCAGCAGCAAAAAAGTGGGTACCGGGACTAGCAATAACAATGAGCAGTTCTTC.

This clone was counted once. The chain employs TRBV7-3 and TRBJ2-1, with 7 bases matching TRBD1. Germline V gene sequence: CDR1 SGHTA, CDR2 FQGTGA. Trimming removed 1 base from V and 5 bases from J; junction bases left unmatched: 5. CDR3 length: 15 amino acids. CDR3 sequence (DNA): TGTGCCAGCAGCTTAAGGAGACAGGGAGACAATGAGCAGTTCTTC. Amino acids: CASSLRRQGDNEQFF.

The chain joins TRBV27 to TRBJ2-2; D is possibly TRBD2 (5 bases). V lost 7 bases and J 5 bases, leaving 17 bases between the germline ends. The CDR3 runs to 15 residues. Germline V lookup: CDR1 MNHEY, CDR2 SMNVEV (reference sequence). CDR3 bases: TGTGCCAGCACGAGGCGGGCACTAGGTACCGGGGAGCTGTTTTTT. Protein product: CASTRRALGTGELFF.

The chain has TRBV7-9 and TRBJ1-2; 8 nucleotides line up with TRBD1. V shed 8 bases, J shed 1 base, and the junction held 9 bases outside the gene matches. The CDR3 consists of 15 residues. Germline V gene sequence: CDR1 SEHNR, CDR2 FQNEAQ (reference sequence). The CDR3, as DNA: TGTGCCAGCCCCATCGGGGACAGGTTTAACTATGGCTACACCTTC. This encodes CASPIGDRFNYGYTF.

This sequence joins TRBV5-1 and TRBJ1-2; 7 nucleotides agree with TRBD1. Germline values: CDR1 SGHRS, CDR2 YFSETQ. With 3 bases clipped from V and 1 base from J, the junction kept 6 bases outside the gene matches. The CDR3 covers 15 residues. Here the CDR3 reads CASSSGQADNYGYTF. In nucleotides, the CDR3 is TGCGCCAGCAGCTCCGGACAGGCGGATAACTATGGCTACACCTTC.

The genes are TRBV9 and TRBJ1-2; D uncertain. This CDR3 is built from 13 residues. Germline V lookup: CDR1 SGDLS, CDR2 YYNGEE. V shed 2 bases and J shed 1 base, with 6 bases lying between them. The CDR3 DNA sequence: TGTGCCAGCAGCGTCACAGATAACTATGGCTACACCTTC. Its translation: CASSVTDNYGYTF.

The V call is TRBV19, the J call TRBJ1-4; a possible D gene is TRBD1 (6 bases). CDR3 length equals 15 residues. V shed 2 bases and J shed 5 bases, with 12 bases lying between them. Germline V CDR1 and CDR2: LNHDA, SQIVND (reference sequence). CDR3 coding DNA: TGTGCCAGTAGTATAACAGGGACGGGGAATGAAAAACTGTTTTTT. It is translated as CASSITGTGNEKLFF.

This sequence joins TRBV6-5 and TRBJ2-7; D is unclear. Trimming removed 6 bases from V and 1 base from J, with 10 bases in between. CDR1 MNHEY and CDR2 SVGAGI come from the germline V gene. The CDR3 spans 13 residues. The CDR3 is CASSSWQSYEQYF. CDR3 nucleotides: TGTGCCAGCAGCTCATGGCAATCCTACGAGCAGTACTTC.

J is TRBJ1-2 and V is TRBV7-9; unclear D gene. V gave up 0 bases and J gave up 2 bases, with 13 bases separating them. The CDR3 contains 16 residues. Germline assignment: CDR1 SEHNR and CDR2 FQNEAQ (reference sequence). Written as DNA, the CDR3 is TGTGCCAGCAGCTTAGCAGTTTCCGCTACCAACTATGGCTACACCTTC. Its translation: CASSLAVSATNYGYTF.

This CDR3 reads CASKARRRPNTDTQYF. CDR3 sequence (DNA): TGTGCCAGCAAAGCCAGAAGGCGGCCCAACACAGATACGCAGTATTTT. This rearrangement joins TRBV21-1 to TRBJ2-3; TRBD2 was called by the table and not checked on the DNA. TRBV21-1 is a pseudogene. The CDR3 has 16 residues.

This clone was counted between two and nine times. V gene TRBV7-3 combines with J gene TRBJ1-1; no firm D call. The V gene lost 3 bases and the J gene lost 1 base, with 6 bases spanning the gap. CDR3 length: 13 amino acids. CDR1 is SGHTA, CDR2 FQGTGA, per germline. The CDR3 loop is CASSLSENTEAFF. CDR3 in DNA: TGTGCCAGCAGCTTGTCAGAGAACACTGAAGCTTTCTTT.